This T cell receptor beta chain was documented in a study of T cell repertoires in cytomegalovirus infection. Across the whole study: Both recently identified HLA-C-restricted and well-studied HLA-B-restricted CMV epitopes were used in the study. Matching HLA type, along with CMV infection, was indicated by public TCR beta signatures. Study outcomes and limitations: The ex vivo response was dominated by HLA-C-restricted CMV-specific TCR beta clonotypes. Adding up the frequency of public TCR beta families identified people who carried CMV plus the relevant HLA.

TCRdb reprocessed the reads with MiXCR, giving one entry per CDR3 protein. The sample includes some 920,000 distinct CDR3 sequences, about a third of them seen just once. Turning to this clonotype: Its antigen is as yet unknown.

Germline CDR1 LNHDA, CDR2 SQIVND (reference sequence). Deletions cut 2 bases from V and 3 bases from J, with 13 bases between. The CDR3 extends over 16 amino acids. The clonotype was recovered from a human donor in good health (CMV status not recorded). Some clones in this sample may be carry-over from other donors' samples. The chain joins TRBV19 to TRBJ2-2; perhaps D is TRBD1 or TRBD2 (6 bases each). The sequencing used cultured CD8+ T cells from PBMCs, collected from culture after CMV antigen stimulation. CDR3 region: CASSIMGGAYTGELFF. The CDR3 DNA sequence: TGTGCCAGTAGTATAATGGGGGGCGCGTACACCGGGGAGCTGTTTTTT. The full variable domain, completed using reference TRBV19 and TRBJ2-2, is DGGITQSPKYLFRKEGQNVTLSCEQNLNHDAMYWYRQDPGQGLRLIYYSQIVNDFQKGDIAEGYSVSREKKESFPLTVTSAQKNPTAFYLCASSIMGGAYTGELFFGEGSRLTVL.